This passage covers 18 T cell receptor beta chains from one sample sequenced in a study of shared clonotypes between healthy human individuals (TCRdb year 2020). CD8 naive samples consisted of CD45RO-negative cells that were positively selected for CCR7, yielding a CD45RA+CCR7+ population without TemRA cells. Receptor amplification or capture employed the immunoSEQ multiplex PCR assay. Imported from immuneACCESS, the table was reduced by TCRdb to in-frame sequences with V and J called. These copies leave out some clones; in studies compared against another copy, an unresolved V gene accounts for under half, and the cause of the remainder is not known. This sample lists about 2 million clones; 85% to 95% were detected once. The top ten constitute roughly 1% of the sample. The sequencing sample was made of naive CD8+ T cells sorted from blood. Explained via the paper, the cell subset or site label denotes: CD45RA+CCR7+. The receptors derive from a man aged 18 to 29 in good health.

This chain links TRBV7-9 with TRBJ1-2; 7 positions match TRBD1. The CDR3 length is 13 residues. Losses at the gene ends were 6 bases for V and 4 bases for J; bases not matched to a gene: 5. Germline CDR1 is SEHNR and CDR2 is FQNEAQ (reference sequence). The CDR3 loop is CASSRTGIYGYTF. The CDR3 DNA reads as TGTGCCAGCAGTCGGACAGGAATCTATGGCTACACCTTC.

The J gene is TRBJ1-5, the V gene TRBV4-1; D may be TRBD1 (6 bases). In germline, CDR1 is MGHRA, CDR2 YSYEKL. CDR3 size: 17 residues. V shed 0 bases and J shed 9 bases, with 21 bases lying between them. The CDR3 coding sequence is TGCGCCAGCAGCCAAGATCCTCGGGACACTAAATCAGGGCCCCAGCATTTT. Residues: CASSQDPRDTKSGPQHF.

In this sample, this clone turned up once. The J gene is TRBJ2-2, the V gene TRBV5-4, with D perhaps being TRBD1 or TRBD2 (5 bases each). V lost 3 bases and J lost 4, with 19 bases in between. This CDR3 is 17 amino acids long. Germline CDR1 SGHNT, CDR2 YYREEE (reference sequence). For the CDR3, the DNA is TGTGCCAGCAGCTCGAGAGAGGGGATGGTTCGCACCGGGGAGCTGTTTTTT. Encoded protein: CASSSREGMVRTGELFF.

V is TRBV2 and J is TRBJ2-5; tentatively, D is TRBD1 (6 bases). The CDR3 sequence is 15 residues long. The V and J ends lost 3 bases and 4 bases respectively, with 15 bases between them. Looked up from germline, CDR1 is SNHLY and CDR2 is FYNNEI. The CDR3 coding sequence is TGTGCCAGCAGTGACGGTATTGGGGGCAGAGAGACCCAGTACTTC. It translates to CASSDGIGGRETQYF. Complete variable domain (other parts from reference TRBV2 and TRBJ2-5): EPEVTQTPSHQVTQMGQEVILRCVPISNHLYFYWYRQILGQKVEFLVSFYNNEISEKSEIFDDQFSVERPDGSNFTLKIRSTKLEDSAMYFCASSDGIGGRETQYFGPGTRLLVL.

The chain joins TRBV27 to TRBJ1-5; 9 nucleotides align to TRBD1. This CDR3 has 17 amino acids. The V gene's germline CDR1 is MNHEY and CDR2 SMNVEV (reference sequence). Trimming cost V 5 bases and J 3 bases; bases outside gene matches: 11. The CDR3 coding sequence is TGTGCCAGCAGTCCAGTCCCGACAGGGGGGTTCAATCAGCCCCAGCATTTT. It codes for CASSPVPTGGFNQPQHF.

A single count supports this clone. The CDR3 region has the DNA TGTGCCATGTCCTTAGCTGGACCCACCGGGGAGCTGTTTTTT. Protein: CAMSLAGPTGELFF. This chain uses TRBV10-3 with TRBJ2-2, with unresolved D. The CDR3 loop spans 14 amino acids. In germline, CDR1 is ENHRY, CDR2 SYGVKD. Trimming took 9 bases from V and 4 from J, leaving 15 bases between them.

This chain connects TRBV15 to TRBJ1-5; no firm D call. The CDR3 runs to 14 residues. The V end lost 0 bases, the J end lost 1 base, and 4 bases lay between the germline ends. Germline V gene sequence: CDR1 LNHNV, CDR2 YYDKDF (reference sequence). The CDR3 reads CATSRDGSNQPQHF. The CDR3 nucleotides read TGTGCCACCAGCAGAGATGGGAGCAATCAGCCCCAGCATTTT. Complete variable domain (other parts from reference TRBV15 and TRBJ1-5): DAMVIQNPRYQVTQFGKPVTLSCSQTLNHNVMYWYQQKSSQAPKLLFHYYDKDFNNEADTPDNFQSRRPNTSFCFLDIRSPGLGDTAMYLCATSRDGSNQPQHFGDGTRLSIL.

J is TRBJ1-1 and V is TRBV5-6; D remains unclear. V was trimmed by 0 bases and J by 6 bases, leaving 12 bases between them. This CDR3 is built from 14 residues. Germline CDR1 reads SGHDT; CDR2 reads YYEEEE. CDR3 in DNA: TGTGCCAGCAGCTTGGCCTTCGGTTTTTCTGAAGCTTTCTTT. Amino acid sequence: CASSLAFGFSEAFF.

J is TRBJ2-7 and V is TRBV4-1; no clear D. Germline V gene lookup returns CDR1 MGHRA and CDR2 YSYEKL. The CDR3 runs to 15 residues. Trimming shortened V by 0 bases and J by 2 bases, and 11 bases separated the two germline ends. The CDR3 protein is CASSQDWGPTYEQYF. The CDR3, as DNA: TGCGCCAGCAGCCAAGATTGGGGTCCGACCTACGAGCAGTACTTC.

The chain combines TRBV10-2 with TRBJ2-5; D is tentatively TRBD1 or TRBD2 (5 bases each). Looked up from germline, CDR1 is WSHSY and CDR2 is SAAADI. The CDR3 extends over 11 amino acids. Trimming removed 4 bases at V and 13 bases at J, with 13 bases between. In DNA, the CDR3 is TGCGCCAGCAGTGGGGGGACGGACTGGTACTTC. Its protein is CASSGGTDWYF.

The gene calls are TRBV11-1 and TRBJ2-1; the match to TRBD2 covers 8 bases. This CDR3 is 13 amino acids long. Germline values: CDR1 SGHAT, CDR2 FQDESV (reference sequence). V lost 2 bases to trimming and J lost 15 bases; unmatched junction nucleotides: 9. CDR3 in amino acids: CASSLISGVSPFF. The CDR3 bases are TGTGCCAGCAGCTTAATTAGCGGGGTTAGTCCGTTCTTC.

V and J are TRBV15 and TRBJ2-1; 7 nucleotides line up with TRBD1. Germline CDR1 reads LNHNV; CDR2 reads YYDKDF (reference sequence). The ends lost 2 bases at V and 8 bases at J; junction bases unmatched: 9. The CDR3 has 15 amino acids. The CDR3, as DNA: TGTGCCACCAGCAGAAGACAGGGAATTTCCGATGAGCAGTTCTTC. Its protein is CATSRRQGISDEQFF.

The chain is built from TRBV7-2 and TRBJ2-7; 7 bases map to TRBD1. The J segment lost 3 bases and the V segment lost 5 bases, leaving 10 bases of the junction unmatched. CDR3 length: 15 residues. Germline CDR1 reads SGHTA; CDR2 reads FQGNSA. CDR3 nucleotides: TGTGCCAGCAGCAAGCGACAGGGTTCCGGCTACGAGCAGTACTTC. Translation: CASSKRQGSGYEQYF.

J is TRBJ2-5 and V is TRBV2; TRBD2 is a possible D gene (5 bases). Trimming removed 10 bases at V and 2 bases at J, with 17 bases between. Germline V lookup: CDR1 SNHLY, CDR2 FYNNEI. This CDR3 region has 14 residues. CDR3 sequence: CAILRESFQETQYF. The CDR3 DNA follows: TGTGCCATTTTGAGGGAGTCGTTTCAAGAGACCCAGTACTTC.

The chain links TRBV6-5 to TRBJ1-1; possible D gene TRBD1, 6 bases. Germline-derived CDR1 and CDR2 are MNHEY and SVGAGI. The CDR3 extends over 14 amino acids. Trimming stripped 3 bases from V and 5 bases from J, with 13 bases between. The CDR3 DNA is TGTGCCAGCAGTTATGATCAGGGGTGGACTGAAGCTTTCTTT. Protein: CASSYDQGWTEAFF.

V usage is TRBV27 and J usage is TRBJ1-5; a weak D match, TRBD1 (5 bases). This CDR3 region has 13 residues. V was clipped by 4 bases and J by 4 bases, with 8 bases between them. CDR1 and CDR2 (germline): MNHEY, SMNVEV (reference sequence). The CDR3 DNA is TGTGCCAGCAGTTGGGGGGTAAATCAGCCCCAGCATTTT. It yields the protein CASSWGVNQPQHF.

The chain couples TRBV27 to TRBJ2-1; D perhaps matches TRBD2 (7 bases). Trimming took off 2 bases at V and 3 bases at J, with 14 bases between the two ends. The CDR3 is made up of 16 amino acids. Germline V gives CDR1 MNHEY, CDR2 SMNVEV (reference sequence). The CDR3 loop is CASSLPGGPGYNEQFF. The CDR3 DNA sequence: TGTGCCAGCAGTTTACCGGGGGGCCCCGGCTACAATGAGCAGTTCTTC.

The chain has TRBV27 and TRBJ2-1, with 10 bases aligning to TRBD2. V was clipped by 6 bases and J by 8 bases; unmatched bases: 13. This CDR3 comprises 16 residues. Germline assignment: CDR1 MNHEY and CDR2 SMNVEV (reference sequence). CDR3 DNA: TGTGCCAGCAGACGCAGTAGCGGGGGGTGGTTAGATGAGCAGTTCTTC. This sequence encodes CASRRSSGGWLDEQFF.